This TCR beta chain is drawn from a study of metastatic and nonmetastatic thyroid tumors. Study context: Across peripheral blood and tumor or nodule tissue samples taken from malignant and benign thyroid patients, the repertoires were compared with one another.

In the authors' methods: A distant-metastasis classifier for papillary thyroid cancer was built using CDR3 differences across clinicopathological groups. TCRdb called clones again from the PCR reads with MiXCR. TCRdb, not the original authors, processed these V and J calls. The repertoire consists of tens of thousands of clones, with about 4% occurring once and the leading ten covering 20% to 25%. No patient received treatment before thyroid surgery. The CDR3 length is 14 residues. Germline CDR1 LGHDT, CDR2 YNNKEL (reference sequence). The V and J ends lost 6 bases and 7 bases respectively, with 15 bases between them. Broader study findings: Significantly greater TCR beta diversity was reportedly found in malignant thyroid tumors than in benign nodules (in blood and tumor).

Concerning this clone itself: Its specificity is not known.

V and J are TRBV3-1 and TRBJ2-2; possibly TRBD1 or TRBD2 for D (6 bases each). The sample was blood. This clonotype was obtained from a female donor with papillary thyroid cancer or a benign thyroid nodule (not recorded which). Some clones in this sample may be carry-over from other donors' samples. The CDR3 bases are TGTGCCAGCAGAATGAGGGGGGAAGGCGGGGAGCTGTTTTTT. It codes for CASRMRGEGGELFF.